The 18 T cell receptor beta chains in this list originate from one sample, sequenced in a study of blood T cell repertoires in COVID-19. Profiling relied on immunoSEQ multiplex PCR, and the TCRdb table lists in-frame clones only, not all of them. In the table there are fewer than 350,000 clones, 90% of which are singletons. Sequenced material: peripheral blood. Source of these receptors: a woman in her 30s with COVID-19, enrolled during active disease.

The CDR3 DNA sequence: TGCGCCAGCAGCCCCCGGACAGCCGACACTGAAGCTTTCTTT. This gives the protein CASSPRTADTEAFF. This chain uses TRBV5-1 with TRBJ1-1; possible D gene TRBD1, 6 bases. Germline V lookup: CDR1 SGHRS, CDR2 YFSETQ. CDR3 size: 14 residues. V was cut by 4 bases and J by 3 bases, with 13 bases left in between.

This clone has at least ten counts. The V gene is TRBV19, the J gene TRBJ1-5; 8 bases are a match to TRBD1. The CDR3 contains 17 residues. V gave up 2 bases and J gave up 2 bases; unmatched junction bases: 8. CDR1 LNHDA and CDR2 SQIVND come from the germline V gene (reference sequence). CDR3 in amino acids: CASSIPLGQGGNQPQHF. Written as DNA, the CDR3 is TGTGCCAGTAGTATACCCCTTGGACAGGGAGGCAATCAGCCCCAGCATTTT.

The DNA of the CDR3 is TGTGCCAGTAGTGCCCGCGGGGCGCAGGGTCAGCCCCAGCATTTT. This codes for CASSARGAQGQPQHF. The gene calls are TRBV19 and TRBJ1-5; the D gene is possibly TRBD1 (5 bases). Germline assignment: CDR1 LNHDA and CDR2 SQIVND (reference sequence). This CDR3 contains 15 residues. V lost 5 bases to trimming and J lost 6 bases, with 17 bases between them.

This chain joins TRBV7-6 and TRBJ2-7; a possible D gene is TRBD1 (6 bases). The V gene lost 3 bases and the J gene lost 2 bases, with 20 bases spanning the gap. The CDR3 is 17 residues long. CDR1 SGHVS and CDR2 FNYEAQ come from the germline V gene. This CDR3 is CASSLGAGQGTTYEQYF. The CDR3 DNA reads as TGTGCCAGCAGCTTGGGGGCGGGCCAGGGGACCACCTACGAGCAGTACTTC.

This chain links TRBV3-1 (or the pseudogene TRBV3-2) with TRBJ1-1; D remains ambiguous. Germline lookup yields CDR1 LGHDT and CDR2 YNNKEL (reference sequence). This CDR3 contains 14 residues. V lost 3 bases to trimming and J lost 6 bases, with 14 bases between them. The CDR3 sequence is CASSQRGFPSEAFF. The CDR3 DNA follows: TGTGCCAGCAGCCAGCGAGGTTTTCCGTCTGAAGCTTTCTTT.

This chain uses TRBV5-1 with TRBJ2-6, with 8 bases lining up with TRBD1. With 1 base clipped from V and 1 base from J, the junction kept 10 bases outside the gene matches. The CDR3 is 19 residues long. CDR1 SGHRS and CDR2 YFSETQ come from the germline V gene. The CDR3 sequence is CASSLWGPGGRSGANVLTF. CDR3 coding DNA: TGCGCCAGCAGCTTGTGGGGCCCAGGGGGCAGGTCTGGGGCCAACGTCCTGACTTTC.

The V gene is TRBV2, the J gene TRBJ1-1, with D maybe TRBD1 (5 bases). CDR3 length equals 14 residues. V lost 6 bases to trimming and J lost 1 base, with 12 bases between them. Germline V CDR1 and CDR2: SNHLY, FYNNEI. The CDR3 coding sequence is TGTGCCAGCAGGGTAGGGGCCCAGAACACTGAAGCTTTCTTT. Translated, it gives CASRVGAQNTEAFF. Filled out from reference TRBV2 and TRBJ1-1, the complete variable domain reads EPEVTQTPSHQVTQMGQEVILRCVPISNHLYFYWYRQILGQKVEFLVSFYNNEISEKSEIFDDQFSVERPDGSNFTLKIRSTKLEDSAMYFCASRVGAQNTEAFFGQGTRLTVV.

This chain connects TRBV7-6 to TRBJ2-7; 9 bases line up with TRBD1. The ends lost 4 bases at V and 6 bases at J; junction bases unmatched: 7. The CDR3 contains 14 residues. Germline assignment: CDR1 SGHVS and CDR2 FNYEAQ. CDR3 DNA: TGTGCCAGCAGCTCCCGGGACAGGGTGAGCGAGCAGTACTTC. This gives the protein CASSSRDRVSEQYF.

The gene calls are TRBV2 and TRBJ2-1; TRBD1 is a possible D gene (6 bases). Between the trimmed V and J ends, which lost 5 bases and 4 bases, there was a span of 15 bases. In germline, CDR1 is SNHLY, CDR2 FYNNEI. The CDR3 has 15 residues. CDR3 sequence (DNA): TGTGCCAGCAGTCGCCGGGACACCCGGTACAATGAGCAGTTCTTC. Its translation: CASSRRDTRYNEQFF.

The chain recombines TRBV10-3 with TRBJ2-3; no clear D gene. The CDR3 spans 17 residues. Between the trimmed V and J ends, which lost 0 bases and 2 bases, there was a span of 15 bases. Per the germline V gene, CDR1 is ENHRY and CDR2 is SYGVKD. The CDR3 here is CAISESTGSTTTDTQYF. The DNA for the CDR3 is TGTGCCATCAGTGAGTCGACCGGGTCCACCACCACAGATACGCAGTATTTT.

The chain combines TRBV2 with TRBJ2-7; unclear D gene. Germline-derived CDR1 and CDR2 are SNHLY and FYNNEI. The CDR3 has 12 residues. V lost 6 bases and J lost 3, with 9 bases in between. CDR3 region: CASRDNRYEQYF. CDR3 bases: TGTGCCAGCAGAGACAACCGCTACGAGCAGTACTTC.

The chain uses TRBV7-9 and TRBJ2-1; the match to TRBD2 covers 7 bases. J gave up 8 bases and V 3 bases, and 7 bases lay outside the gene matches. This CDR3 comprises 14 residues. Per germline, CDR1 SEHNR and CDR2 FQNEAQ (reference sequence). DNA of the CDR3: TGTGCCAGCAGCTTGGCGGGAGAGGGTTATGAGCAGTTCTTC. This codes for CASSLAGEGYEQFF. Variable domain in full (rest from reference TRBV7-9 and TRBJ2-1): DTGVSQNPRHKITKRGQNVTFRCDPISEHNRLYWYRQTLGQGPEFLTYFQNEAQLEKSRLLSDRFSAERPKGSFSTLEIQRTEQGDSAMYLCASSLAGEGYEQFFGPGTRLTVL.

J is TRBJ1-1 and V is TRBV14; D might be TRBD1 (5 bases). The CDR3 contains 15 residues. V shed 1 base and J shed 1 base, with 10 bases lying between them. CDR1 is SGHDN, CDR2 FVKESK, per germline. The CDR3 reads CASSQGGGWNTEAFF. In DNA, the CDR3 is TGTGCCAGCAGCCAAGGGGGGGGATGGAACACTGAAGCTTTCTTT.

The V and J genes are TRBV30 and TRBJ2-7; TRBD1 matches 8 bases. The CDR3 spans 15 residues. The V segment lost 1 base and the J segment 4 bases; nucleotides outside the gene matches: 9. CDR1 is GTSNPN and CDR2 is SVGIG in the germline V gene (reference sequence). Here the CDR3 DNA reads TGTGCCTGGAGTGGCCAGGGGGCCTACCTTTACGAGCAGTACTTC. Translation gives CAWSGQGAYLYEQYF.

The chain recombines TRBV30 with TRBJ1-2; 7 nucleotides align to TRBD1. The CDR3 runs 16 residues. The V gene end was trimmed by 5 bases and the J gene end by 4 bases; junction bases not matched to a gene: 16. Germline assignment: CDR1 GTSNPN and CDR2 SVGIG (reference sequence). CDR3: CAWAGGLTSISYGYTF. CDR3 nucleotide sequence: TGTGCCTGGGCAGGGGGTCTAACCTCGATCTCCTATGGCTACACCTTC.

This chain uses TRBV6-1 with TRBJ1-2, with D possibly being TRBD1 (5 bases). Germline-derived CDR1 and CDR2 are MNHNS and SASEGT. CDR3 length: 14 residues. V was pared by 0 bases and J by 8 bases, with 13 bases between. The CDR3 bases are TGTGCCAGCAGTGAAGCGCTGGGGCAGGAGGGCTACACCTTC. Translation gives CASSEALGQEGYTF.

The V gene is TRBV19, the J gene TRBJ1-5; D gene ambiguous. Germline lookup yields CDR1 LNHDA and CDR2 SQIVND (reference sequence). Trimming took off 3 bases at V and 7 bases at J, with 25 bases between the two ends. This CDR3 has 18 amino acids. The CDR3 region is CASSIIEGSTYVRQPQHF. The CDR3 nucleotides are TGTGCCAGTAGTATTATCGAGGGTTCGACCTACGTCCGGCAGCCCCAGCATTTT.

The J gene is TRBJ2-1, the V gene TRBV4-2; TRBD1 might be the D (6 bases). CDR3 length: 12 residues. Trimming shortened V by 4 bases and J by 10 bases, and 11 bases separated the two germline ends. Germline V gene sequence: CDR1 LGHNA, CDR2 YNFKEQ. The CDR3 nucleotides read TGTGCCAGCAGCCTCCCAGGGGTGGAGCAGTTCTTC. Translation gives CASSLPGVEQFF.